One and the same sample provided the 10 T cell receptor beta chains below, sequenced in a study of T-cell reconstitution after alpha-beta-depleted transplantation in children. A library of TCRbeta sequences, prepared with unique molecular identifiers, was generated. TCRdb used MiXCR to reprocess the PCR reads, holding one entry per CDR3 protein. The table has 55,000 to 85,000 distinct CDR3 sequences, roughly a tenth seen once. The specimen was PBMCs, collected before TCRalphabeta/CD19-depleted stem cell transplant. The receptors here all came from a boy aged 5-17 years with acute myeloid leukemia, due to receive a stem cell transplant.

This clonotype occurred many times. The chain has TRBV5-1 and TRBJ1-4; D remains ambiguous. Deletions cut 7 bases from V and 8 bases from J, with 18 bases between. Germline V gives CDR1 SGHRS, CDR2 YFSETQ. This CDR3 comprises 14 residues. The CDR3 DNA reads as TGCGCCAGCCGAGCACGGGCCGGCGGGGAAAAACTGTTTTTT. Its protein product is CASRARAGGEKLFF.

This clonotype was seen repeatedly, ten times or more. The chain uses TRBV6-2 or TRBV6-3 and TRBJ2-7; D may be TRBD2 (6 bases). This CDR3 contains 13 residues. V lost 6 bases, J lost 0 bases, and 9 bases lay in between. Germline CDR1 MNHEY, CDR2 SVGEGT. CDR3 coding DNA: TGTGCCAGCAGGGGGGGACGCTCCTACGAGCAGTACTTC. This encodes CASRGGRSYEQYF.

This clonotype was picked up many times. V usage is TRBV5-1 and J usage is TRBJ2-6, with D possibly being TRBD2 (6 bases). The V and J ends lost 6 bases and 4 bases respectively, with 17 bases between them. The length of the CDR3 is 16 residues. Germline V gene data show CDR1 as SGHRS and CDR2 as YFSETQ. CDR3 region: CASNKGGVAGANVLTF. CDR3 sequence (DNA): TGCGCCAGCAACAAGGGCGGGGTAGCAGGGGCCAACGTCCTGACTTTC. Drawing the rest from reference TRBV5-1 and TRBJ2-6, the complete variable domain is KAGVTQTPRYLIKTRGQQVTLSCSPISGHRSVSWYQQTPGQGLQFLFEYFSETQRNKGNFPGRFSGRQFSNSRSEMNVSTLELGDSALYLCASNKGGVAGANVLTFGAGSRLTVL.

The table lists this clonotype with many counts. V and J are TRBV7-3 and TRBJ1-1, with TRBD1 identical over 7 bases. V shed 5 bases and J 5 bases; nucleotides not matched to a gene: 8. The germline V gene has CDR1 SGHTA and CDR2 FQGTGA. The CDR3 loop spans 14 amino acids. In DNA form, the CDR3 reads TGTGCCAGCAGCCCCGGGAACAGGGGAACTGAAGCTTTCTTT. This sequence encodes CASSPGNRGTEAFF.

In its sample, this clonotype was seen many times. CDR3 protein: CASSLAFGRDQPQHF. The CDR3 bases are TGTGCCAGCAGCTTAGCATTTGGTAGGGATCAGCCCCAGCATTTT. V usage is TRBV7-2 and J usage is TRBJ1-5, with D hard to call. The germline V and J ends were trimmed by 0 bases and 5 bases, with 11 bases remaining between them. Germline-derived CDR1 and CDR2 are SGHTA and FQGNSA. This CDR3 contains 15 residues.

This clonotype has at least ten counts. V is TRBV27 and J is TRBJ2-7; 8 bases are a match to TRBD1. The V gene's germline CDR1 is MNHEY and CDR2 SMNVEV (reference sequence). The CDR3 is made up of 12 amino acids. The J segment lost 2 bases and the V segment lost 8 bases, leaving 2 bases of the junction unmatched. The CDR3 DNA follows: TGTGCCAGCCTCAGGGGGCCCTACGAGCAGTACTTC. This sequence encodes CASLRGPYEQYF.

This clonotype was counted many times. This chain connects TRBV7-2 to TRBJ2-1; D remains ambiguous. Germline V gene sequence: CDR1 SGHTA, CDR2 FQGNSA. This CDR3 has 11 amino acids. The V end was cut by 7 bases, the J end by 4 bases, with 5 bases between. CDR3 sequence (DNA): TGTGCCAGCACCGTTTACAATGAGCAGTTCTTC. The encoded protein is CASTVYNEQFF. The entire variable domain, with the rest obtained from reference TRBV7-2 and TRBJ2-1, is as follows: GAGVSQSPSNKVTEKGKDVELRCDPISGHTALYWYRQSLGQGLEFLIYFQGNSAPDKSGLPSDRFSAERTGGSVSTLTIQRTQQEDSAVYLCASTVYNEQFFGPGTRLTVL.

In this sample, this clonotype turned up many times. The V and J genes are TRBV12-3 or TRBV12-4 and TRBJ2-1, with D maybe TRBD2 (6 bases). Trimming left V 7 bases short and J 8 bases short, with 18 bases between. This CDR3 has 14 residues. In nucleotides, the CDR3 is TGTGCCAGCACCCGGCGGGAAGGGGTGTATGAGCAGTTCTTC. Its protein is CASTRREGVYEQFF.

Ten or more counts support this clonotype. The chain uses TRBV7-3 and TRBJ2-1, with 16 bases matching TRBD2. V was clipped by 5 bases and J by 5 bases; unmatched bases: 15. The CDR3 totals 20 residues. The germline CDR1 and CDR2 sequences are SGHTA and FQGTGA. The CDR3 here is CASSAQPGTSGRAVDNEQFF. For the CDR3, the DNA is TGTGCCAGCAGCGCCCAGCCCGGGACTAGCGGGAGGGCCGTCGACAATGAGCAGTTCTTC.

This chain connects TRBV12-3 or TRBV12-4 to TRBJ2-5; TRBD1 is a possible D gene (6 bases). CDR3 length: 16 amino acids. Trimming took 7 bases from V and 7 from J, leaving 25 bases between them. In nucleotides, the CDR3 is TGTGCCAGCACCCTATCAACCGGGACACCAATCGGGACCCAGTACTTC. It encodes CASTLSTGTPIGTQYF.